Listed here are 32 T cell receptor beta chains from one sample, sequenced in a study of T cell responses to AZD1222 COVID-19 vaccine. TCRdb keeps only in-frame clones here, not all; method: immunoSEQ multiplex PCR. There are 110,000 to 150,000 clones in the sample; roughly 88% occur only once, and around 3.5% lies in the top ten. Source: peripheral blood, taken on day 0 of AZD1222 vaccination. Source of these receptors: an adult in good health.

This clone was seen a few times. The gene calls are TRBV14 and TRBJ1-6; 8 bases align to TRBD1. The junction had 8 bases not matched to a gene; V was cut back by 5 bases and J by 8 bases. The CDR3 runs to 15 residues. The germline V gene has CDR1 SGHDN and CDR2 FVKESK. The CDR3 region is CASSSHRGVDSPLHF. For the CDR3, the DNA is TGTGCCAGCAGCTCCCACAGGGGGGTCGATTCACCCCTCCACTTT.

This clone was recorded a few times. The chain employs TRBV7-2 and TRBJ2-5; 8 bases fit TRBD1. Germline CDR1 and CDR2: SGHTA and FQGNSA. The CDR3 consists of 16 residues. Trimming removed 5 bases from V and 5 bases from J; junction bases left unmatched: 13. The CDR3 sequence is CASSIGGQGYRETQYF. For the CDR3, the DNA is TGTGCCAGCAGCATTGGTGGACAGGGTTATAGGGAGACCCAGTACTTC.

The V call is TRBV7-9, the J call TRBJ1-1; TRBD1 agrees at 8 bases. The CDR3 runs to 15 residues. Germline CDR1 SEHNR, CDR2 FQNEAQ (reference sequence). The junction had 8 bases not matched to a gene; V was cut back by 4 bases and J by 4 bases. For the CDR3, the DNA is TGTGCCAGCAGCTCCAGGGGGCAGGGGTTCACTGAAGCTTTCTTT. Protein sequence: CASSSRGQGFTEAFF. The whole variable domain, remainder taken from reference TRBV7-9 and TRBJ1-1, is DTGVSQNPRHKITKRGQNVTFRCDPISEHNRLYWYRQTLGQGPEFLTYFQNEAQLEKSRLLSDRFSAERPKGSFSTLEIQRTEQGDSAMYLCASSSRGQGFTEAFFGQGTRLTVV.

The rearrangement joins TRBV9 to TRBJ2-2; perhaps TRBD2 as D (5 bases). This CDR3 has 15 residues. Per germline, CDR1 SGDLS and CDR2 YYNGEE. The ends were cut back, 0 bases at V and 7 bases at J, with 13 bases in the middle. The CDR3 DNA sequence: TGTGCCAGCAGCGTAGTGGACTCCGGGGTCGGGGAGCTGTTTTTT. This translates into CASSVVDSGVGELFF.

This rearrangement joins TRBV27 to TRBJ2-1; the match to TRBD2 covers 8 bases. Germline CDR1 is MNHEY and CDR2 is SMNVEV (reference sequence). The ends lost 5 bases at V and 12 bases at J; junction bases unmatched: 6. The CDR3 loop spans 12 amino acids. The CDR3 is CASSGAGGLQFF. CDR3 DNA sequence: TGTGCCAGCAGTGGGGCGGGAGGACTGCAGTTCTTC.

The V and J genes are TRBV3-1 (or the pseudogene TRBV3-2) and TRBJ1-2; D remains ambiguous. The germline V gene has CDR1 LGHDT and CDR2 YNNKEL (reference sequence). The CDR3 has 15 amino acids. Trimming cost V 4 bases and J 1 base, with 13 bases left between them. CDR3 sequence: CASSPNSGYNYGYTF. The CDR3, as DNA: TGTGCCAGCAGCCCGAACTCGGGCTATAACTATGGCTACACCTTC.

The chain recombines TRBV29-1 with TRBJ2-7; D may match TRBD1 or TRBD2 (5 bases each). Trimming left V 5 bases short and J 2 bases short, with 13 bases between. This CDR3 has 13 residues. Germline CDR1 is SQVTM and CDR2 is ANQGSEA. The CDR3 region is CSVFRDQTYEQYF. CDR3 coding DNA: TGCAGCGTTTTTAGGGACCAGACCTACGAGCAGTACTTC.

This chain connects TRBV29-1 to TRBJ1-1; 8 nucleotides match TRBD1. The germline V gene encodes CDR1 SQVTM and CDR2 ANQGSEA. Trimming at V came to 3 bases and at J to 0 bases, leaving 6 bases not matched to a gene. This CDR3 has 15 amino acids. The CDR3 reads CSVDRGQGMNTEAFF. The DNA of the CDR3 is TGCAGCGTTGACAGGGGGCAAGGGATGAACACTGAAGCTTTCTTT.

This chain connects TRBV19 to TRBJ2-1, with TRBD1 matching 9 bases. Germline CDR1 LNHDA, CDR2 SQIVND (reference sequence). The CDR3 has 15 residues. J gave up 2 bases and V 3 bases, and 2 bases lay outside the gene matches. The CDR3 protein is CASSMGQGTYNEQFF. For the CDR3, the DNA is TGTGCCAGTAGTATGGGACAGGGTACCTACAATGAGCAGTTCTTC.

The rearrangement joins TRBV7-9 to TRBJ2-1; TRBD2 agrees at 8 bases. Looked up from germline, CDR1 is SEHNR and CDR2 is FQNEAQ (reference sequence). The CDR3 loop spans 16 amino acids. Trimming removed 5 bases from V and 4 bases from J; junction bases left unmatched: 10. DNA of the CDR3: TGTGCCAGCAGCAAGAGGGGGACTAGGCTATACAATGAGCAGTTCTTC. Amino acids: CASSKRGTRLYNEQFF.

The chain is built from TRBV10-1 and TRBJ1-5; D gene ambiguous. The CDR3 spans 13 residues. CDR1 is WNHNN and CDR2 is SYGVQD in the germline V gene (reference sequence). Trimming removed 2 bases from V and 0 bases from J, with 2 bases in between. CDR3 nucleotides: TGCGCCAGCAGTGAGAATAGCAATCAGCCCCAGCATTTT. It codes for CASSENSNQPQHF.

The gene calls are TRBV19 and TRBJ1-3; D is undetermined. Trimming cost V 6 bases and J 0 bases, with 12 bases left between them. CDR1 is LNHDA and CDR2 is SQIVND in the germline V gene (reference sequence). This CDR3 has 15 amino acids. This chain's CDR3 is CASRADRSSGNTIYF. DNA of the CDR3: TGTGCCAGTAGAGCGGACCGGAGCTCTGGAAACACCATATATTTT.

The rearrangement links TRBV6-5 to TRBJ2-7; no clear D. Deletions cut 8 bases from V and 1 base from J, with 6 bases between. The CDR3 spans 11 residues. The germline gives CDR1 MNHEY, CDR2 SVGAGI. The CDR3 DNA is TGTGCCAGCCGTCGTTCCTACGAGCAGTACTTC. Its protein product is CASRRSYEQYF.

This chain connects TRBV9 to TRBJ1-3, with D maybe TRBD1 (6 bases). Germline values: CDR1 SGDLS, CDR2 YYNGEE. Trimming cost V 3 bases and J 10 bases, with 17 bases left between them. The CDR3 extends over 14 amino acids. The CDR3 protein is CASSGTKGGGTIYF. CDR3 in DNA: TGTGCCAGCAGCGGCACGAAAGGGGGTGGAACCATATATTTT.

CDR3 protein: CASSQVRSSTYEQYF. Here the CDR3 DNA reads TGCGCCAGCAGCCAAGTTCGGTCTAGCACGTACGAGCAGTACTTC. This chain joins TRBV4-1 and TRBJ2-7; D is perhaps TRBD2 (5 bases). Trimming stripped 1 base from V and 4 bases from J, with 14 bases between. The CDR3 contains 15 residues. Germline V gene sequence: CDR1 MGHRA, CDR2 YSYEKL.

With respect to this clone: Other nucleotide sequences from this sample produce the same CDR3. The V gene is TRBV7-9, the J gene TRBJ1-2; maybe TRBD1 (6 bases). V shed 1 base and J shed 4 bases, with 10 bases lying between them. Germline CDR1 and CDR2: SEHNR and FQNEAQ (reference sequence). This CDR3 contains 14 residues. The CDR3 sequence: CASSLGGGGYGYTF. CDR3 DNA sequence: TGTGCCAGCAGCTTAGGAGGGGGTGGCTATGGCTACACCTTC.

The V call is TRBV7-8, the J call TRBJ1-2; D is unclear. The CDR3 length is 14 residues. V lost 1 base and J lost 3, with 9 bases in between. Germline CDR1 SGHVS, CDR2 FQNEAQ. The CDR3 loop reads CASSLDRRDYGYTF. CDR3 bases: TGTGCCAGCAGCTTAGACCGGAGGGACTATGGCTACACCTTC.

The chain has TRBV25-1 and TRBJ2-2; D is perhaps TRBD1 or TRBD2 (6 bases each). The CDR3 is 14 residues long. Trimming removed 5 bases from V and 6 bases from J, with 13 bases in between. Germline V gives CDR1 MGHDK, CDR2 SYGVNS. CDR3 in DNA: TGTGCCAGCAGTCCAGTGGGGGGCGCCGGGGAGCTGTTTTTT. It codes for CASSPVGGAGELFF.

The rearrangement links TRBV28 to TRBJ1-2, with 12 bases identical to TRBD1. The CDR3 runs 16 residues. V gave up 7 bases and J gave up 3 bases; unmatched junction bases: 9. From germline, CDR1 is MDHEN and CDR2 SYDVKM. CDR3 region: CASTRDRGRKDYGYTF. CDR3 nucleotide sequence: TGTGCCAGCACGCGGGACAGGGGGCGTAAAGACTATGGCTACACCTTC.

The chain employs TRBV7-9 and TRBJ1-2, with 10 bases aligning to TRBD1. V lost 1 base to trimming and J lost 6 bases; unmatched junction nucleotides: 8. CDR1 is SEHNR, CDR2 FQNEAQ, per germline (reference sequence). This CDR3 is built from 16 residues. This chain's CDR3 is CASSLETGTGDNGYTF. CDR3 DNA: TGTGCCAGCAGCTTAGAGACCGGGACAGGGGATAATGGCTACACCTTC.

V usage is TRBV15 and J usage is TRBJ2-5, with D unresolved. V lost 1 base and J lost 7, with 7 bases in between. Germline loops: CDR1 LNHNV, CDR2 YYDKDF (reference sequence). The CDR3 has 12 residues. The CDR3 region has the DNA TGTGCCACCAGCAGAGCAGGAAGGACCCAGTACTTC. Protein sequence: CATSRAGRTQYF.

This clone was detected only once. The chain combines TRBV5-4 with TRBJ2-2; D unclear. With 4 bases removed from V and 6 bases from J, the gap between germline ends came to 13 bases. Germline CDR1 reads SGHNT; CDR2 reads YYREEE (reference sequence). The CDR3 contains 14 residues. The CDR3, as DNA: TGTGCCAGCAGCCCTCCTGTGGACGCCGGGGAGCTGTTTTTT. Translated, it gives CASSPPVDAGELFF.

The chain links TRBV21-1 to TRBJ1-5. TRBV21-1 is listed as a pseudogene. The CDR3 spans 15 residues. CDR3 region: CASSAGGAGNQPQHF. CDR3 DNA: TGTGCCAGCAGCGCGGGGGGGGCCGGCAATCAGCCCCAGCATTTT.

The chain combines TRBV7-9 with TRBJ1-1; possible D gene TRBD1, 6 bases. Germline V gives CDR1 SEHNR, CDR2 FQNEAQ (reference sequence). With 5 bases removed from V and 3 bases from J, the gap between germline ends came to 13 bases. CDR3 length: 14 residues. CDR3 DNA: TGTGCCAGCAGCCCGAGATGGGGGCACACTGAAGCTTTCTTT. This translates into CASSPRWGHTEAFF.

The rearrangement uses TRBV7-3 and TRBJ2-2; 15 bases are shared with TRBD2. V trimming: 5 bases; J trimming: 5 bases; junction bases outside the gene matches: 6. CDR3 size: 17 residues. Germline V gives CDR1 SGHTA, CDR2 FQGTGA. In DNA form, the CDR3 reads TGTGCCAGCAGCCCCGGACTAGCGGGAGGGGGAACCGGGGAGCTGTTTTTT. It specifies CASSPGLAGGGTGELFF.

This chain joins TRBV30 and TRBJ1-6; perhaps TRBD1 as D (6 bases). Looked up from germline, CDR1 is GTSNPN and CDR2 is SVGIG (reference sequence). The CDR3 is 12 amino acids. CDR3 protein: CAGGRINSPLHF. The CDR3 DNA sequence: TGTGCGGGGGGGCGGATTAATTCACCCCTCCACTTT.

V usage is TRBV29-1 and J usage is TRBJ2-6, with no clear D. Germline V lookup: CDR1 SQVTM, CDR2 ANQGSEA. This CDR3 spans 13 amino acids. With 3 bases removed from V and 2 bases from J, the gap between germline ends came to 5 bases. The CDR3 bases are TGCAGCGTTGAGGCTCCTGGGGCCAACGTCCTGACTTTC. This gives the protein CSVEAPGANVLTF.

The chain employs TRBV20-1 and TRBJ2-7; perhaps TRBD2 as D (6 bases). Trimming took off 3 bases at V and 2 bases at J, with 14 bases between the two ends. This CDR3 comprises 14 residues. Germline values: CDR1 DFQATT, CDR2 SNEGSKA (reference sequence). CDR3 sequence: CSASIGSRTYEQYF. The CDR3 DNA sequence: TGCAGTGCTAGTATCGGGAGCCGAACCTACGAGCAGTACTTC.

As concerns this clone: One junction end does not reproduce the germline sequence, and a read error may be involved. This chain joins TRBV7-8 and TRBJ1-1; D uncertain. CDR1 and CDR2 from the germline V gene are SGHVS and FQNEAQ. The CDR3 runs 16 residues. In DNA form, the CDR3 reads TGTGCCAGCAGCCCCCGGGTAACGACGGGCGGCACTGAAACTTTCTTT. As protein: CASSPRVTTGGTETFF.

The chain recombines TRBV12-3 or TRBV12-4 with TRBJ1-3, with D tentatively TRBD1 (5 bases). Trimming removed 2 bases at V and 4 bases at J, with 6 bases between. This CDR3 has 13 residues. The CDR3 region is CASSLQGGNTIYF. CDR3 sequence (DNA): TGTGCCAGCAGTTTACAGGGAGGAAACACCATATATTTT.

The V and J genes are TRBV20-1 and TRBJ1-6; 7 nucleotides align to TRBD1. Germline assignment: CDR1 DFQATT and CDR2 SNEGSKA (reference sequence). This CDR3 spans 13 amino acids. The junction had 2 bases not matched to a gene; V was cut back by 3 bases and J by 6 bases. CDR3 sequence reads: CSASQGGNSPLHF. As DNA, the CDR3 is TGCAGTGCTAGTCAGGGGGGTAATTCACCCCTCCACTTT.

This sequence joins TRBV7-2 and TRBJ2-5; D call uncertain. Trimming pared 3 bases from V and 2 bases from J, leaving 10 bases between. This CDR3 spans 14 amino acids. Germline CDR1 is SGHTA and CDR2 is FQGNSA. CDR3 sequence: CASSFLAVQETQYF. The CDR3 bases are TGTGCCAGCAGCTTCTTAGCAGTGCAAGAGACCCAGTACTTC.